This T cell receptor beta chain appears in the sequencing data of a study of T-cell memory formation after mild COVID-19. This CDR3 is built from 12 residues. V dropped 7 bases and J dropped 6 bases, with 13 bases sitting between them. Germline assignment: CDR1 SGHRS and CDR2 YFSETQ. TCRdb ran MiXCR on the 5' RACE reads and lists one entry per CDR3 protein. The sample lists 300,000 to 400,000 distinct CDR3 sequences, under 30% seen once, with less than 15% in the top ten. The clonotype was recovered from an adult woman who had mild COVID-19 (a few samples of this study predate the infection). Cell type and time point are not known. The rearrangement links TRBV5-1 to TRBJ1-2, with a possible D match to TRBD1 (5 bases). The sequencing sample was made of PBMCs or a T cell subset sorted from them (not recorded which). CDR3 DNA: TGCGCCAGCTCGAGGACACCTGATGGCTACACCTTC. Residues: CASSRTPDGYTF.